This T cell receptor (beta chain) was captured by sequencing in a study of blood T cells in healthy people across ages. Study information: There was about one barcoded beta molecule captured by template switching per two T cells.

There were healthy Caucasian individuals from Russia, aged about 6 to 90, serving as donors. Each sample used at least 6 million PBMCs. This clonotype was seen a handful of times. The antigen remains unidentified. CDR1 is SNHLY, CDR2 FYNNEI, per germline. The V end was cut by 9 bases, the J end by 2 bases, with 12 bases between. The CDR3 sequence is 13 residues long. Study-wide results and limits: Among long-lived donors, naive CD4+ cells were more numerous and diversity higher than in aged donors.

A second 7 to 11 cycle PCR used barcoded and J-beta primers. Each CDR3 protein is one row after TCRdb ran MiXCR on the 5' RACE reads. In the table there are 1.4 million or so distinct CDR3 sequences, approximately 39% of which are singletons. The TCR comes from a woman aged 18-29 years in good health. Sequences were obtained from blood. The rearrangement links TRBV2 to TRBJ2-3; no clear D gene. DNA for the CDR3: TGTGCCAGTGACGTGGCGTCCACAGATACGCAGTATTTT. Translation gives CASDVASTDTQYF. The variable domain in full, completed from reference TRBV2 and TRBJ2-3, reads EPEVTQTPSHQVTQMGQEVILRCVPISNHLYFYWYRQILGQKVEFLVSFYNNEISEKSEIFDDQFSVERPDGSNFTLKIRSTKLEDSAMYFCASDVASTDTQYFGPGTRLTVL.